The present TCR beta chain was sequenced within a study of CD8 T cells in Susac syndrome. CDR3 length: 13 residues. Germline trimming cut 4 bases from V and 2 bases from J; bases unmatched to any gene: 2. CDR1 and CDR2 (germline): SQVTM, ANQGSEA. The RNA input was about 0.5 to 1 ug, and it was reverse transcribed with random hexamers. Via MiXCR, TCRdb re-called the immunoSEQ multiplex PCR reads, giving one row per CDR3 protein. The sample has under 200,000 distinct CDR3 sequences, more than 85% seen once; the top ten hold 0.085% to 0.1%. Sequencing input: CD4+ T cells from PBMCs. The V and J genes are TRBV29-1 and TRBJ2-1, with TRBD2 matching 7 bases. The sequence was obtained from a human donor with Susac syndrome. In DNA form, the CDR3 reads TGCAGCGTTGGCGGGAGCACCTACAATGAGCAGTTCTTC. Residues: CSVGGSTYNEQFF.